This record looks at one T cell receptor beta chain sequence and its context. Described time point: persistent/refractory GD, antithyroid drugs over 5 years with positive TRAb. Preparation of the TCR library used RNA extracted from PBMCs. The germline V gene encodes CDR1 SEHNR and CDR2 FQNEAQ (reference sequence). The V gene lost 5 bases and the J gene lost 4 bases, with 13 bases spanning the gap. The CDR3 extends over 14 amino acids. Arm-PCR of CDR3 regions with iRepertoire HTBI primers generated TCR beta libraries. TCRdb reprocessed the multiplex PCR reads with MiXCR, giving one entry per CDR3 protein. The sample shows fewer than 450,000 distinct CDR3 sequences, 20% to 30% of them seen only once. The sample belongs to a study of regulatory T cells in long-lasting Graves disease.

This TCR was sampled from a female donor with Graves disease. This chain joins TRBV7-9 and TRBJ2-3; D tentatively reads TRBD1 or TRBD2 (5 bases each). The source material was peripheral blood mononuclear cells (PBMCs), sampled when the disease was refractory, from a patient treated with antithyroid drugs. The CDR3, as DNA: TGTGCCAGCAGCCGGGACCTCCCCCCAGATACGCAGTATTTT. Residues: CASSRDLPPDTQYF.